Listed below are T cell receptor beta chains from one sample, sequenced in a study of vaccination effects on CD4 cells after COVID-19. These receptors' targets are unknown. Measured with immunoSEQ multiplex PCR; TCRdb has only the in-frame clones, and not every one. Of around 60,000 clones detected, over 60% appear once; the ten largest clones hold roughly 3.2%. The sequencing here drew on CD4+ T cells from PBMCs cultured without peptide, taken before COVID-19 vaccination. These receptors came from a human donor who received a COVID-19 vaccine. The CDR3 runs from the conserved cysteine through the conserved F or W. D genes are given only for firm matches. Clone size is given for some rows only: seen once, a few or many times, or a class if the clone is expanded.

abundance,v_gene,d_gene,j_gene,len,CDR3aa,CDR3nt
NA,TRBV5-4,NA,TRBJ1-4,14,CASSRDQTGEKLFF,TGTGCCAGCAGCCGGGACCAGACAGGTGAAAAACTGTTTTTT
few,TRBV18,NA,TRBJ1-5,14,CASSLGLPGAPQHF,TGTGCCAGCTCACTCGGGCTCCCTGGTGCGCCCCAGCATTTT
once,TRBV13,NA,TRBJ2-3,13,CASRRGGTDTQYF,TGTGCCAGCAGGAGGGGGGGCACAGATACGCAGTATTTT
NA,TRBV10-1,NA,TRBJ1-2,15,CASIETRALQYGYTF,TGCGCCAGCATAGAGACCCGCGCACTGCAGTATGGCTACACCTTC
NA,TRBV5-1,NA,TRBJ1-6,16,CASSLAGTRYNSPLHF,TGCGCCAGCAGCTTGGCCGGGACACGCTATAATTCACCCCTCCACTTT
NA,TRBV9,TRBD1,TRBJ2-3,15,CASSVIGTDTDTQYF,TGTGCCAGCAGCGTGATTGGGACAGATACAGATACGCAGTATTTT
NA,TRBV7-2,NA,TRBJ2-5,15,CASRSRTRAQETQYF,TGTGCCAGCAGGTCTCGGACAAGGGCCCAAGAGACCCAGTACTTC
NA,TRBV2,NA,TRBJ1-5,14,CASRDFDIPQPQHF,TGTGCCAGCAGGGACTTCGATATTCCCCAGCCCCAGCATTTT
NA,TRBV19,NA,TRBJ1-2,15,CASSNIGTQEYGYTF,TGTGCCAGTAGCAATATCGGAACACAGGAATATGGCTACACCTTC
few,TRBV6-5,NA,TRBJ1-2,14,CASSYSKGSYGYTF,TGTGCCAGCAGTTACTCGAAGGGCAGCTATGGCTACACCTTC
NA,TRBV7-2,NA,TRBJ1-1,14,CASRTGQMNTEAFF,TGTGCCAGCAGAACGGGACAAATGAACACTGAAGCTTTCTTT
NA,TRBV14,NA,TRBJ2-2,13,CASSQSNTGELFF,TGTGCCAGCAGCCAATCTAACACCGGGGAGCTGTTTTTT
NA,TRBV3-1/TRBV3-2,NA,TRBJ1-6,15,CASSQGVRQDSPLHF,TGTGCCAGCAGCCAGGGGGTTCGACAGGATTCACCCCTCCACTTT
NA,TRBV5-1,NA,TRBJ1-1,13,CASSLAGNTEAFF,TGCGCCAGCAGCTTGGCCGGGAACACTGAAGCTTTCTTT
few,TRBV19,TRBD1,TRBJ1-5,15,CASRTEGQINQPQHF,TGTGCCAGTCGTACTGAGGGACAGATCAATCAGCCCCAGCATTTT
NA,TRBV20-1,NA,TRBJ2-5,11,CSANRKETQYF,TGCAGTGCCAACAGGAAAGAGACCCAGTACTTC
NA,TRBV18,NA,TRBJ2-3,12,CASSPGTDTQYF,TGTGCCAGCTCACCTGGCACAGATACGCAGTATTTT
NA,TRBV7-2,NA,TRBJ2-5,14,CASSFTGTRETQYF,TGTGCCAGCAGCTTTACAGGGACAAGGGAGACCCAGTACTTC
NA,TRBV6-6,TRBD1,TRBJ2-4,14,CASREGQGLHIQYF,TGTGCCAGCAGGGAAGGACAGGGTTTGCACATTCAGTACTTC
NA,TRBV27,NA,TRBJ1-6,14,CASSLGYNFSPLHF,TGTGCCAGCAGTTTAGGTTACAATTTTTCACCCCTCCACTTT
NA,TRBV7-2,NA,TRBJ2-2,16,CASSLVGGGAGGELFF,TGTGCCAGCAGCTTAGTCGGAGGGGGCGCGGGCGGGGAGCTGTTTTTT
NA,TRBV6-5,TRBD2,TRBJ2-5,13,CASRGLAGETQYF,TGTGCCAGCAGGGGACTAGCGGGAGAGACCCAGTACTTC
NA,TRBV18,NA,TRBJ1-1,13,CASLAGVNTEAFF,TGTGCCAGCCTGGCAGGGGTGAACACTGAAGCTTTCTTT
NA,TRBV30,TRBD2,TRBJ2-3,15,CAWSPPGLVSDTQYF,TGTGCCTGGAGTCCTCCGGGACTAGTCTCAGATACGCAGTATTTT